This T cell receptor beta chain was recorded in a study of blood T cell repertoires in COVID-19. At the level of the study: From T cells, B-cell-depleted T cells, or PBMCs came the material, which was cDNA or gDNA.

Original data processing: Reference gene primer amplification yielded estimated nucleated cell counts. TCRdb's copy holds only in-frame clones and misses some; the assay was immunoSEQ multiplex PCR. V and J calls and clone size come straight from that table; D and trimming were deduced from the DNA. The repertoire includes tens of thousands of clones, roughly 88% of them detected once, and around a quarter sits in the top ten. V was clipped by 2 bases and J by 6 bases, with 11 bases between them. The CDR3 runs to 13 residues. Per the germline V gene, CDR1 is ENHRY and CDR2 is SYGVKD. J is TRBJ2-7 and V is TRBV10-3; possible D gene TRBD1, 5 bases. This sequence originates from a man between 60 and 75 years old with acute or convalescent COVID-19. The material sequenced was peripheral blood. The CDR3 DNA sequence: TGTGCCATCAGTGAGCGGCAGGGTGGCGAGCAGTACTTC. Its translation: CAISERQGGEQYF.